This paragraph reports one T cell receptor beta chain. The antigen it binds to is not known. No much larger clone is present one base from it, and per-base qualities are unavailable. CDR1 MNHEY and CDR2 SVGAGI are derived from the germline V gene. V lost 2 bases and J lost 0 bases, and the count of bases not matched to a germline gene is 7. The CDR3 numbers 18 residues from cysteine through phenylalanine. Left in the record is the CDR3 DNA by itself, 54 bases read in frame from the first base. The sample originates from a study of T cells in Graves' hyperthyroidism and ophthalmopathy (dated by TCRdb to the late 2010s). At the level of the whole study: Peripheral blood samples were taken at initial diagnosis, before any treatment was given. Whether ophthalmopathy could be predicted prospectively was tested in an independent validation cohort made up of 18 to 20 hyperthyroidism patients plus 17 patients who later progressed to ophthalmopathy. In addition, the study compared T-cell repertoires in thyroid tissue and in blood from five or six Graves' hyperthyroidism patients. The roughly 100 discovery patients were randomly split 7:3 into training and test sets. Once sampling was done, hyperthyroidism patients were given methimazole at a starting dose of 30 mg daily, whereas ophthalmopathy patients were given high-dose intravenous methylprednisolone. The paper reports TCR Vbeta CDR3 sequencing of more than 120 peripheral blood samples: some 41 ophthalmopathy, about 75 hyperthyroidism and 17 progressor patients. To identify distinguishing TCR V-J signatures, a discovery cohort of about a hundred patients was used, comprising 43 with Graves' ophthalmopathy and under 60 with stable Graves' hyperthyroidism. Summary of the overall study and its limitations: No statistical method was used to fix the sample size in advance, and group allocation was not hidden from the investigators. Ophthalmopathy was separated from stable hyperthyroidism by a 13 V-J signature model, with approximately 85% sensitivity and about 81% specificity obtained in cross-validation and 80%/75% obtained in testing. Most expanded thyroid clonotypes (frequency above 0.001) were also detected in blood, a finding suggesting that blood repertoires may reflect thyroid immune responses. In validation, the model predicted progression to ophthalmopathy a median of about 6 months before onset, with approximately 68% sensitivity and almost 75% specificity.

Amplification of TCR beta CDR3 regions was carried out from RNA transcripts. For the first round of RT-PCR on the TCR CDR3, the HTBI primer set was used together with the Qiagen OneStep RT-PCR kit. Libraries were constructed in a second round of multiplex PCR, after which size selection and purification were carried out. Sequencing of the libraries was done on an Illumina HiSeq2000 using paired-end 100 bp reads. From the authors' description of their analysis: SOAPnuke was used to process the raw data, removing reads that contained adapters or uncalled bases, had a mean Phred below 15, or lacked an exact match to the constant primer or identifier. COPE v1.2.5 was used to merge the high-quality paired reads, and each unique nucleotide sequence was defined as a clonotype. MiTCR v1.1 was used to align the clonotypes against IMGT TRBV, TRBD and TRBJ reference segments. Only V-J combinations with frequency above 0.0001, covering 99.2% of repertoires, were analysed. The TCS score was defined as the ratio of F50 (clonal expansion) to E x V (chaos), calculated using BLOSUM62-based TCRdist between CDR3 peptides within each V-J. Welch's t-statistics and random forest reduced just over 500 V-J features to roughly 13, which were used in a naive Bayes classifier (R e1071). Using fastp trimming at Q25 and MiXCR clonotype assembly, TCRdb reanalyzed the public sequencing data and kept in-frame beta chains. Entries are consolidated by CDR3 protein sequence, retaining the most common genes and DNA. What appears here as the V and J calls and clone size reflects TCRdb's work, not the paper's. The sample contains fewer than 750,000 distinct CDR3 sequences, roughly 14% of them found a single time. The top ten clones comprise 9.5% to 15% of the sample.

Ophthalmopathy patients had moderately to severely active disease, Clinical Activity Score of at least 3, NOSPECS grade of at least 4, and duration under 3 months. Patients with uncontrolled infections, other autoimmune diseases, pregnancy or lactation were excluded. Clinical symptoms, serum thyroxine and TRAb, thyroid ultrasound, and orbital computed tomography formed the basis for the diagnoses. PBMCs were separated from 8 to 10 ml of fresh peripheral blood using Ficoll-Paque density gradient centrifugation. Total RNA was extracted with Trizol reagent, and quality was checked on an Agilent 2100 Bioanalyzer.

The sequence was collected from a woman aged 50 to 60 with Graves' ophthalmopathy. This chain joins TRBV6-5 to TRBJ2-6; 7 bases in the junction line up with TRBD1. Sequences were obtained from blood. The DNA sequence reads TGTGCCAGCAGTTACGGAACAGGGGCACTCTCTGGGGCCAACGTCCTGACTTTC. Translated, it reads CASSYGTGALSGANVLTF.